This T cell receptor beta chain originates from a study of T-cell reconstitution after alpha-beta-depleted transplantation in children. Unique molecular identifiers featured in how the TCRbeta library was prepared. MiXCR, applied by TCRdb to the PCR reads, yields one record per CDR3 protein. Of hundreds of thousands of distinct CDR3 sequences in the sample, about 24% are singletons; the top ten hold about 5%. This clonotype has a count of ten or more. Germline CDR1 reads SGHVS; CDR2 reads FNYEAQ. The CDR3 extends over 14 amino acids. V lost 2 bases, J lost 3 bases, and 9 bases lay in between. This chain links TRBV7-6 with TRBJ2-3; D not resolved. Sequencing used PBMCs, mostly from graft donor cells, obtained 360 days after TCRalphabeta/CD19-depleted stem cell transplant. This clonotype was obtained from a female patient aged 2 to 10 who had a stem cell transplant for congenital amegakaryocytic thrombocytopenia, so the T cells may come from the graft donor. CDR3 sequence reads: CASSLSGITDTQYF. CDR3 bases: TGTGCCAGCAGCTTATCGGGCATTACAGATACGCAGTATTTT.